One and the same sample provided the 21 T cell receptor beta chains below, sequenced in a study of blood T cell repertoires in COVID-19. Sequencing was performed with immunoSEQ multiplex PCR; in TCRdb, only in-frame clones are kept and a portion is missing. Here the sample spans about 340,000 clones, roughly 90% being singletons. Sequencing input: peripheral blood. Receptors originate from a woman aged 70 to 79 with COVID-19, enrolled during active disease.

The rearrangement links TRBV14 to TRBJ2-3; no firm D call. The germline CDR1 and CDR2 sequences are SGHDN and FVKESK. The V end lost 3 bases, the J end lost 4 bases, and 5 bases lay between the germline ends. The CDR3 totals 12 residues. The CDR3 DNA is TGTGCCAGCAGCCAGTATGCAGATACGCAGTATTTT. Translation gives CASSQYADTQYF.

This clone was seen a handful of times. This rearrangement joins TRBV27 to TRBJ1-1; 10 positions match TRBD1. Unmatched junction bases numbered 19, after V lost 6 bases and J lost 0 bases. The CDR3 contains 20 residues. Germline V CDR1 and CDR2: MNHEY, SMNVEV (reference sequence). The CDR3 DNA follows: TGTGCCAGCAGCCCTTTAATGGGAGACGGGACAGGGGTGATGAACACTGAAGCTTTCTTT. This gives the protein CASSPLMGDGTGVMNTEAFF.

V is TRBV3-1 (or the pseudogene TRBV3-2) and J is TRBJ1-6; 7 nucleotides match TRBD1. V shed 1 base and J 6 bases; nucleotides not matched to a gene: 6. The CDR3 loop spans 16 amino acids. Per the germline V gene, CDR1 is LGHDT and CDR2 is YNNKEL (reference sequence). CDR3 sequence (DNA): TGTGCCAGCAGCCAAGTACGACAGGGAGGTAATTCACCCCTCCACTTT. This translates into CASSQVRQGGNSPLHF.

This clone occurred once. The CDR3 here is CASSSRTGLQPQHF. The CDR3 DNA sequence: TGTGCCAGCAGTTCCAGGACAGGGCTTCAGCCCCAGCATTTT. V gene TRBV28 combines with J gene TRBJ1-5; 8 bases agree with TRBD1. J lost 6 bases, V lost 4 bases, and 5 bases had no gene match. CDR3 size: 14 residues. Germline V gene data show CDR1 as MDHEN and CDR2 as SYDVKM.

The V gene is TRBV5-1, the J gene TRBJ2-5; the D gene is possibly TRBD1 (5 bases). V was trimmed by 4 bases and J by 1 base, leaving 5 bases between them. This CDR3 region has 12 residues. Germline V CDR1 and CDR2: SGHRS, YFSETQ. This CDR3 reads CASSDSQETQYF. The CDR3 DNA sequence: TGCGCCAGCAGCGACAGCCAAGAGACCCAGTACTTC.

The chain's CDR3 is CASSDNRGTNEAFF. CDR3 nucleotides: TGTGCCAGCAGCGATAACAGGGGGACTAATGAAGCTTTCTTT. This chain joins TRBV5-5 and TRBJ1-1, with TRBD1 identical over 8 bases. CDR3 length equals 14 residues. CDR1 and CDR2 (germline): SGHKS, YYEKEE (reference sequence). The J segment lost 7 bases and the V segment lost 4 bases, leaving 9 bases of the junction unmatched. Using reference TRBV5-5 and TRBJ1-1 for the parts outside the CDR3, the full variable domain is DAGVTQSPTHLIKTRGQQVTLRCSPISGHKSVSWYQQVLGQGPQFIFQYYEKEERGRGNFPDRFSARQFPNYSSELNVNALLLGDSALYLCASSDNRGTNEAFFGQGTRLTVV.

V and J are TRBV10-3 and TRBJ1-6; 9 bases fit TRBD1. CDR3 length: 16 amino acids. CDR1 ENHRY and CDR2 SYGVKD come from the germline V gene. V shed 6 bases and J 7 bases; nucleotides not matched to a gene: 10. The CDR3 DNA reads TGTGCCATCAGGGCAGGACAGGGGTCGATCAATTCACCCCTCCACTTT. It codes for CAIRAGQGSINSPLHF.

The chain is built from TRBV5-1 and TRBJ2-2; tentative D call: TRBD2 (6 bases). This CDR3 spans 14 amino acids. V gave up 0 bases and J gave up 6 bases, with 9 bases separating them. Germline V gene sequence: CDR1 SGHRS, CDR2 YFSETQ. The CDR3 coding sequence is TGCGCCAGCAGCTTGGATTGGGGGGCCGGGGAGCTGTTTTTT. Its protein product is CASSLDWGAGELFF.

The CDR3 DNA reads TGTGCCAGCAGCTGGGGACAGGGCAATGGCTACACCTTC. Its protein is CASSWGQGNGYTF. This chain connects TRBV7-8 to TRBJ1-2, with 9 positions matching TRBD1. Germline trimming cut 4 bases from V and 6 bases from J; bases unmatched to any gene: 3. Germline V CDR1 and CDR2: SGHVS, FQNEAQ. This CDR3 is 13 amino acids long.

The V call is TRBV7-7, the J call TRBJ1-4; D not resolved. Germline lookup yields CDR1 SSHAT and CDR2 FNYEAQ (reference sequence). Trimming removed 4 bases from V and 4 bases from J, with 13 bases in between. The CDR3 contains 15 residues. Written as DNA, the CDR3 is TGTGCCAGCAGCTCCTCTTCGGGAATTAATGAAAAACTGTTTTTT. Protein sequence: CASSSSSGINEKLFF. The variable domain in full, completed from reference TRBV7-7 and TRBJ1-4, reads GAGVSQSPRYKVTKRGQDVTLRCDPISSHATLYWYQQALGQGPEFLTYFNYEAQPDKSGLPSDRFSAERPEGSISTLTIQRTEQRDSAMYRCASSSSSGINEKLFFGSGTQLSVL.

Here the CDR3 DNA reads TGCGCCAGCAGCTGGACACAGGGGGGAGATGGCTACACCTTC. It codes for CASSWTQGGDGYTF. The chain joins TRBV5-1 to TRBJ1-2; 8 nucleotides line up with TRBD1. The V segment lost 3 bases and the J segment 6 bases; nucleotides outside the gene matches: 7. This CDR3 has 14 amino acids. The germline V gene has CDR1 SGHRS and CDR2 YFSETQ.

The chain carries TRBV7-6 and TRBJ1-1; 7 nucleotides line up with TRBD1. CDR1 and CDR2 from the germline V gene are SGHVS and FNYEAQ. This CDR3 comprises 11 residues. J was trimmed by 8 bases and V by 5 bases; bases with no gene match: 2. The CDR3 here is CASSETGEAFF. The CDR3 DNA reads TGTGCCAGCAGCGAGACAGGGGAAGCTTTCTTT.

V is TRBV9 and J is TRBJ2-1; 11 bases match TRBD2. Germline loops: CDR1 SGDLS, CDR2 YYNGEE. The CDR3 covers 17 residues. J was trimmed by 6 bases and V by 3 bases; bases with no gene match: 11. The CDR3 DNA reads as TGTGCCAGCAGCGAGCGTAGCGGGGGGGCTGTTGGCAATGAGCAGTTCTTC. Its translation is CASSERSGGAVGNEQFF.

The chain couples TRBV19 to TRBJ2-4, with 8 bases that match TRBD2. The CDR3 loop spans 17 amino acids. Germline V gene lookup returns CDR1 LNHDA and CDR2 SQIVND (reference sequence). After removal of 5 bases from V and 1 base from J, the junction contained 10 bases not matched to a gene. The CDR3 region is CASSQRGNSGAKNIQYF. CDR3 DNA: TGTGCCAGTAGTCAGCGGGGGAATTCAGGGGCCAAAAACATTCAGTACTTC.

V gene TRBV18 combines with J gene TRBJ2-3, with 9 bases matching TRBD1. The J segment lost 3 bases and the V segment lost 6 bases, leaving 7 bases of the junction unmatched. There are 15 residues in the CDR3. CDR1 and CDR2 (germline): KGHSH, LQKENI. As DNA, the CDR3 is TGTGCCAGCTCCATGGGAGGACAGGGGACAGATACGCAGTATTTT. Amino acid sequence: CASSMGGQGTDTQYF.

This sequence joins TRBV19 and TRBJ1-6; maybe TRBD1 (5 bases). The CDR3 is made up of 15 amino acids. The V end was cut by 5 bases, the J end by 4 bases, with 12 bases between. Germline values: CDR1 LNHDA, CDR2 SQIVND (reference sequence). This chain's CDR3 is CASSPPDNYNSPLHF. CDR3 bases: TGTGCCAGTAGTCCACCGGACAATTATAATTCACCCCTCCACTTT.

In the case of this clone: Additional DNA sequences in this sample encode the identical CDR3. This chain uses TRBV5-1 with TRBJ1-2, with D unclear. V was trimmed by 0 bases and J by 3 bases, leaving 6 bases between them. The CDR3 totals 13 residues. Germline lookup yields CDR1 SGHRS and CDR2 YFSETQ. The CDR3 DNA reads as TGCGCCAGCAGCTTGGGGCGGGACTATGGCTACACCTTC. This sequence encodes CASSLGRDYGYTF.

The chain carries TRBV7-9 and TRBJ1-5, with 7 bases that match TRBD1. The length of the CDR3 is 14 residues. V was clipped by 3 bases and J by 2 bases; unmatched bases: 1. The germline V gene encodes CDR1 SEHNR and CDR2 FQNEAQ (reference sequence). The CDR3 sequence: CASSFGTGNQPQHF. The CDR3 DNA is TGTGCCAGCAGCTTCGGGACAGGCAATCAGCCCCAGCATTTT.

The chain combines TRBV29-1 with TRBJ1-1, with a weak D call TRBD1 (5 bases). Per germline, CDR1 SQVTM and CDR2 ANQGSEA. This CDR3 spans 12 amino acids. The V end lost 1 base, the J end lost 8 bases, and 11 bases lay between the germline ends. The CDR3 DNA sequence: TGCAGCGTTGAAGGCCAGGGCGAGGAAGCTTTCTTT. Its translation is CSVEGQGEEAFF.

The chain links TRBV7-6 to TRBJ2-7; a weak D match, TRBD1 (5 bases). The CDR3 loop spans 14 amino acids. Germline values: CDR1 SGHVS, CDR2 FNYEAQ. Trimming took off 0 bases at V and 3 bases at J, with 9 bases between the two ends. CDR3 sequence: CASSLAATGYEQYF. CDR3 sequence (DNA): TGTGCCAGCAGCTTAGCGGCCACAGGCTACGAGCAGTACTTC. The full variable domain, completed using reference TRBV7-6 and TRBJ2-7, is GAGVSQSPRYKVTKRGQDVALRCDPISGHVSLYWYRQALGQGPEFLTYFNYEAQQDKSGLPNDRFSAERPEGSISTLTIQRTEQRDSAMYRCASSLAATGYEQYFGPGTRLTVT.

The V and J genes are TRBV10-3 and TRBJ1-6; tentative D call: TRBD1 (5 bases). With 0 bases removed from V and 7 bases from J, the gap between germline ends came to 10 bases. Germline V gives CDR1 ENHRY, CDR2 SYGVKD. This CDR3 contains 15 residues. The DNA of the CDR3 is TGTGCCATCAGTGAGTCGGGGCTTTCAAATTCACCCCTCCACTTT. Encoded protein: CAISESGLSNSPLHF.